The source of this T cell receptor (beta chain) is a study of PD-1 blockade in classical Hodgkin lymphoma. No patient escaped relapse after autologous stem cell transplantation, and brentuximab vedotin exposure varied. The ends lost 2 bases at V and 4 bases at J; junction bases unmatched: 5. Per the germline V gene, CDR1 is MDHEN and CDR2 is SYDVKM. The CDR3 is 15 residues long. TCRdb's copy holds only in-frame clones and misses some; the assay was immunoSEQ multiplex PCR. In the table there are about 97,000 clones, 65% to 85% of which are singletons. The source of this sequence is a human donor with classical Hodgkin lymphoma. This sample comprised peripheral blood mononuclear cells (PBMCs), obtained at baseline. The V call is TRBV28, the J call TRBJ2-1; 7 nucleotides align to TRBD2. CDR3 region: CASSLASGEYNEQFF. The CDR3 DNA sequence: TGTGCCAGCAGTTTAGCTAGCGGAGAATACAATGAGCAGTTCTTC.